The 25 T cell receptor beta chains below all came from one sample that was sequenced in a study of STAT5B mutations in CD4+ large granular lymphocyte leukemia. Sequencing was performed with immunoSEQ multiplex PCR; in TCRdb, only in-frame clones are kept and a portion is missing. The data hold 25,000 to 30,000 clones, with over 70% observed a single time. Sequenced sample: CD4+ T cells from blood buffy coats. Receptor source: a human donor in good health.

V gene TRBV10-3 combines with J gene TRBJ2-3, with TRBD2 identical over 7 bases. V lost 7 bases and J lost 0; bases outside the gene matches: 7. CDR3 length: 15 residues. The germline CDR1 and CDR2 sequences are ENHRY and SYGVKD. The CDR3 region has the DNA TGTGCCATCACCCCCGGGACTAAAAGCACAGATACGCAGTATTTT. Protein product: CAITPGTKSTDTQYF.

This clone was observed once. The gene calls are TRBV2 and TRBJ2-2, with 8 bases that match TRBD2. CDR1 and CDR2 from the germline V gene are SNHLY and FYNNEI. CDR3 size: 14 residues. V shed 6 bases, J shed 3 bases, and the junction held 3 bases outside the gene matches. The CDR3 DNA sequence: TGTGCCAGCAGGAGGCGGGGGGACACCGGGGAGCTGTTTTTT. As protein: CASRRRGDTGELFF.

The rearrangement joins TRBV6-6 to TRBJ2-2; D unresolved. The V end was cut by 4 bases, the J end by 1 base, with 7 bases between. The CDR3 spans 14 residues. Per germline, CDR1 MNHNY and CDR2 SVGAGI (reference sequence). The CDR3 sequence: CASSSTGNTGELFF. Here the CDR3 DNA reads TGTGCCAGCAGTTCTACGGGGAACACCGGGGAGCTGTTTTTT.

V and J are TRBV6-5 and TRBJ2-3; D is tentatively TRBD1 or TRBD2 (6 bases each). V lost 1 base, J lost 3 bases, and 14 bases lay in between. The germline gives CDR1 MNHEY, CDR2 SVGAGI. The CDR3 sequence is 16 residues long. The CDR3 region is CASSYWGADRTDTQYF. DNA of the CDR3: TGTGCCAGCAGTTACTGGGGGGCGGATAGGACAGATACGCAGTATTTT.

The chain joins TRBV7-2 to TRBJ1-6, with a tentative D call TRBD1 (5 bases). Trimming removed 3 bases at V and 7 bases at J, with 10 bases between. CDR1 is SGHTA, CDR2 FQGNSA, per germline. The CDR3 has 14 amino acids. CDR3 in amino acids: CASSLTASNSPLHF. CDR3 nucleotide sequence: TGTGCCAGCAGCTTGACAGCGTCGAATTCACCCCTCCACTTT. The full variable domain, its missing parts supplied by reference TRBV7-2 and TRBJ1-6, is GAGVSQSPSNKVTEKGKDVELRCDPISGHTALYWYRQSLGQGLEFLIYFQGNSAPDKSGLPSDRFSAERTGGSVSTLTIQRTQQEDSAVYLCASSLTASNSPLHFGNGTRLTVT.

The chain has TRBV11-2 and TRBJ2-5; D remains ambiguous. The germline V gene encodes CDR1 SGHAT and CDR2 FQNNGV. The CDR3 is 14 residues long. Trimming took 6 bases from V and 4 from J, leaving 15 bases between them. CDR3 amino acids: CASRLLLGSETQYF. The DNA of the CDR3 is TGTGCCAGCAGGCTCCTCCTGGGATCAGAGACCCAGTACTTC.

This clone was recorded once. This chain connects TRBV28 to TRBJ2-1, with 12 bases aligning to TRBD2. The CDR3 loop spans 15 amino acids. The V gene's germline CDR1 is MDHEN and CDR2 SYDVKM. The junction had 13 bases not matched to a gene; V was cut back by 3 bases and J by 16 bases. The CDR3 DNA sequence: TGTGCCAGCAGTTTGGGGCTAGCGGGAGGGCCTAACAAATTCTTC. Its translation: CASSLGLAGGPNKFF.

The chain uses TRBV9 and TRBJ1-5; tentatively, D is TRBD1 (6 bases). The CDR3 is 15 amino acids. Trimming took 3 bases from V and 0 from J, leaving 10 bases between them. CDR1 is SGDLS, CDR2 YYNGEE, per germline. CDR3 in amino acids: CASSAGHYSNQPQHF. The DNA for the CDR3 is TGTGCCAGCAGCGCGGGACACTATAGCAATCAGCCCCAGCATTTT.

The V gene is TRBV5-1, the J gene TRBJ2-3; D unresolved. Trimming cost V 1 base and J 2 bases, with 8 bases left between them. CDR1 is SGHRS, CDR2 YFSETQ, per germline. The CDR3 covers 14 residues. The CDR3 is CASSLTTPTDTQYF. In nucleotides, the CDR3 is TGCGCCAGCAGCTTGACGACCCCCACAGATACGCAGTATTTT.

The chain combines TRBV18 with TRBJ2-3; 9 positions match TRBD1. V lost 2 bases and J lost 6; bases outside the gene matches: 9. Germline CDR1 is KGHSH and CDR2 is LQKENI. The CDR3 contains 16 residues. The CDR3 DNA sequence: TGTGCCAGCTCACCATCGGACAGGGGACTGTCGGATACGCAGTATTTT. Amino acid sequence: CASSPSDRGLSDTQYF.

This clone was observed a handful of times. The V gene is TRBV18, the J gene TRBJ2-3, with D unclear. The V gene's germline CDR1 is KGHSH and CDR2 LQKENI. V lost 4 bases, J lost 0 bases, and 5 bases lay in between. The CDR3 loop spans 13 amino acids. DNA for the CDR3: TGTGCCAGCTCACAGTCTAGCACAGATACGCAGTATTTT. Residues: CASSQSSTDTQYF.

About this clone itself: Other nucleotide sequences in the sample specify the same CDR3. This rearrangement joins TRBV4-1 to TRBJ1-5; D gene uncertain. The V gene lost 0 bases and the J gene lost 2 bases, with 5 bases spanning the gap. CDR3 length: 14 amino acids. Per the germline V gene, CDR1 is MGHRA and CDR2 is YSYEKL. CDR3 amino acids: CASSQEGGNQPQHF. In nucleotides, the CDR3 is TGCGCCAGCAGCCAAGAGGGCGGCAATCAGCCCCAGCATTTT.

The chain links TRBV20-1 to TRBJ2-5; D uncertain. V lost 5 bases and J 5 bases, leaving 9 bases between the germline ends. CDR3 size: 11 residues. CDR1 and CDR2 (germline): DFQATT, SNEGSKA (reference sequence). The CDR3 sequence is CSAATGETQYF. The CDR3 nucleotides read TGCAGTGCTGCTACCGGGGAGACCCAGTACTTC.

Here the CDR3 reads CASSQGQGGVTDTQYF. In DNA form, the CDR3 reads TGCGCCAGCAGCCAAGGCCAGGGCGGGGTCACAGATACGCAGTATTTT. The chain has TRBV4-1 and TRBJ2-3; D is perhaps TRBD2 (6 bases). Germline V CDR1 and CDR2: MGHRA, YSYEKL. The length of the CDR3 is 16 residues. V was shortened by 1 base and J by 2 bases, with 13 bases between the two germline ends.

The chain is built from TRBV18 and TRBJ1-1, with 7 bases identical to TRBD1. The CDR3 is made up of 14 amino acids. Germline values: CDR1 KGHSH, CDR2 LQKENI. V lost 3 bases, J lost 1 base, and 2 bases stayed unmatched. The CDR3 protein is CASSPGDRNTEAFF. CDR3 bases: TGTGCCAGCTCACCGGGGGACAGGAACACTGAAGCTTTCTTT. The variable domain in full, with the rest retrieved from reference TRBV18 and TRBJ1-1, is NAGVMQNPRHLVRRRGQEARLRCSPMKGHSHVYWYRQLPEEGLKFMVYLQKENIIDESGMPKERFSAEFPKEGPSILRIQQVVRGDSAAYFCASSPGDRNTEAFFGQGTRLTVV.

The chain is built from TRBV4-2 and TRBJ1-1; D gene unclear. The CDR3 spans 11 residues. Trimming left V 1 base short and J 8 bases short, with 5 bases between. Germline V gene lookup returns CDR1 LGHNA and CDR2 YNFKEQ. The CDR3 spells CASSQAGEAFF. CDR3 nucleotides: TGTGCCAGCAGCCAAGCTGGGGAAGCTTTCTTT.

J is TRBJ1-4 and V is TRBV14; the D is unclear. Per the germline V gene, CDR1 is SGHDN and CDR2 is FVKESK. CDR3 length: 13 residues. The V and J ends lost 0 bases and 9 bases respectively, with 8 bases between them. The chain's CDR3 is CASSQDSSQKLFF. The DNA of the CDR3 is TGTGCCAGCAGCCAAGACTCTTCCCAAAAACTGTTTTTT.

The CDR3 DNA sequence: TGTGCCAGCAGTGTGACAGGGGGCGCGGACACCGGGGAGCTGTTTTTT. The encoded protein is CASSVTGGADTGELFF. The V and J genes are TRBV2 and TRBJ2-2, with 10 bases identical to TRBD1. CDR3 size: 16 residues. V lost 4 bases and J lost 3; bases outside the gene matches: 5. Germline CDR1 reads SNHLY; CDR2 reads FYNNEI.

The V call is TRBV29-1, the J call TRBJ2-7; D is possibly TRBD1 or TRBD2 (5 bases each). The V end was cut by 7 bases, the J end by 2 bases, with 15 bases between. Per the germline V gene, CDR1 is SQVTM and CDR2 is ANQGSEA. The CDR3 runs to 13 residues. The CDR3 coding sequence is TGCAGCGCCGCCGGGACGGAGGCCTACGAGCAGTACTTC. Translating it yields CSAAGTEAYEQYF.

This clone has a single count. The chain carries TRBV7-3 and TRBJ2-3, with D uncertain. This CDR3 spans 13 amino acids. Germline-derived CDR1 and CDR2 are SGHTA and FQGTGA. V dropped 4 bases and J dropped 0 bases, with 5 bases sitting between them. The CDR3, as DNA: TGTGCCAGCAGCTCTCCAAGCACAGATACGCAGTATTTT. Residues: CASSSPSTDTQYF.

The CDR3 protein is CASSLDRVGTLYF. CDR3 DNA: TGTGCCAGCAGCTTAGATCGAGTAGGGACCCTATATTTT. The chain is built from TRBV11-3 and TRBJ1-3; possible D gene TRBD1, 5 bases. Germline V gene lookup returns CDR1 SGHNT and CDR2 YENEEA. With 0 bases removed from V and 14 bases from J, the gap between germline ends came to 14 bases. This CDR3 spans 13 amino acids.

This clone showed up just a few times. V gene TRBV6-1 combines with J gene TRBJ1-1; possible D gene TRBD1, 5 bases. Between the trimmed V and J ends, which lost 7 bases and 1 base, there was a span of 13 bases. Germline V gene lookup returns CDR1 MNHNS and CDR2 SASEGT. The CDR3 sequence is 14 residues long. This CDR3 is CASIVGATNTEAFF. The DNA of the CDR3 is TGTGCCAGCATCGTAGGGGCGACGAACACTGAAGCTTTCTTT.

The V gene is TRBV28, the J gene TRBJ1-3, with D maybe TRBD1 (6 bases). V dropped 7 bases and J dropped 0 bases, with 13 bases sitting between them. The CDR3 contains 15 residues. Germline CDR1 is MDHEN and CDR2 is SYDVKM. The CDR3 region is CASNRDTNSGNTIYF. As DNA, the CDR3 is TGTGCCAGCAATAGGGACACCAACTCTGGAAACACCATATATTTT.

The chain is built from TRBV27 and TRBJ2-1; 9 bases line up with TRBD2. CDR1 and CDR2 (germline): MNHEY, SMNVEV (reference sequence). V lost 2 bases to trimming and J lost 6 bases; unmatched junction nucleotides: 5. CDR3 size: 15 residues. CDR3 protein: CASSLAGGPSNEQFF. The CDR3 DNA reads as TGTGCCAGCAGTTTAGCGGGAGGGCCGAGCAATGAGCAGTTCTTC.

The V call is TRBV30, the J call TRBJ1-1; D not certain. Germline V lookup: CDR1 GTSNPN, CDR2 SVGIG (reference sequence). V shed 0 bases and J shed 3 bases, with 11 bases lying between them. CDR3 size: 14 residues. The CDR3 sequence: CAWSVVTADTEAFF. CDR3 nucleotides: TGTGCCTGGAGTGTAGTGACTGCCGACACTGAAGCTTTCTTT. Full variable domain (outside the CDR3, taken from reference TRBV30 and TRBJ1-1): SQTIHQWPATLVQPVGSPLSLECTVEGTSNPNLYWYRQAAGRGLQLLFYSVGIGQISSEVPQNLSASRPQDRQFILSSKKLLLSDSGFYLCAWSVVTADTEAFFGQGTRLTVV.